The rows below give T cell receptor beta chains drawn from one sample of a study of glioma-infiltrating T cells. MiXCR, applied by TCRdb to the multiplex PCR reads, yields one record per CDR3 protein. Of more than 350,000 distinct CDR3 sequences in the sample, roughly two fifths were seen once. The sample taken for sequencing was glioma tissue, nonneoplastic brain tissue, or PBMCs (not recorded which). The receptors come from a human donor with low-grade glioma or glioblastoma, undergoing nonglioma brain surgery, or in good health (not recorded which). Both conserved end residues are part of each CDR3. Fields, in order: D gene, J gene, V gene, clone size, CDR3 protein, CDR3 DNA. The D gene is left open where the match is weak. Clone size is not always given. Where it is, it says once, few, many or a class for expanded clones.

>TRBD2|TRBJ2-1|TRBV20-1|few
CSASQKTSTGYNEQFF
TGCAGTGCTAGCCAAAAGACTAGCACCGGCTACAATGAGCAGTTCTTC
>-|TRBJ2-1|TRBV7-8|few
CASSPTYNEQFF
TGTGCCAGCAGCCCAACCTACAATGAGCAGTTCTTC
>-|TRBJ2-5|TRBV20-1|-
CSISRGNSQETQYF
TGCAGTATAAGTAGGGGGAATAGTCAAGAGACCCAGTACTTC
>-|TRBJ1-1|TRBV7-6|many
CASSGPQSEAFF
TGTGCCAGCAGCGGACCCCAATCTGAAGCTTTCTTT
>-|TRBJ1-4|TRBV7-8|-
CASSMRTRDKEKLFF
TGTGCCAGCAGCATGCGGACCCGCGACAAGGAAAAACTGTTTTTT
>-|TRBJ1-1|TRBV25-1|many
CASSEGAPEAFF
TGTGCCAGCAGTGAAGGGGCGCCTGAAGCTTTCTTT
>TRBD2|TRBJ2-7|TRBV7-2|many
CASSLVGTSGSYEQYF
TGTGCCAGCAGCTTAGTCGGGACTAGCGGGAGCTACGAGCAGTACTTC
>-|TRBJ2-1|TRBV6-2/TRBV6-3|many
CAIRARINEQFF
TGTGCCATTAGGGCTAGGATCAATGAGCAGTTCTTC
>-|TRBJ1-5|TRBV6-1|many
CASSPDPRGNQPQHF
TGTGCCAGCAGTCCCGACCCAAGGGGCAATCAGCCCCAGCATTTT
>TRBD2|TRBJ2-7|TRBV4-2|-
CASGELAGAPYEQYF
TGTGCCAGCGGGGAACTAGCGGGAGCCCCCTACGAGCAGTACTTC
>TRBD2|TRBJ2-1|TRBV28|few
CASSFSRTSYNEQFF
TGTGCCAGCAGTTTTTCCCGGACTAGCTACAATGAGCAGTTCTTC
>-|TRBJ2-7|TRBV27|-
CASGRPQYF
TGTGCCAGCGGGAGACCGCAGTACTTC
>TRBD2|TRBJ2-5|TRBV5-4|-
CASSLAGLAGGETQYF
TGTGCCAGCAGCTTGGCCGGGCTAGCGGGAGGAGAGACCCAGTACTTC
>-|TRBJ1-2|TRBV28|-
CASSLLTGTGYGYTF
TGTGCCAGCAGTTTATTAACAGGGACCGGCTATGGCTACACCTTC
>-|TRBJ1-1|TRBV7-2|-
CASSYDRNTEAFF
TGTGCCAGCAGCTACGACAGGAACACTGAAGCTTTCTTT
>-|TRBJ1-2|TRBV28|-
CASSFRSNYGYTF
TGTGCCAGCAGTTTCAGATCTAACTATGGCTACACCTTC
>-|TRBJ2-3|TRBV20-1|few
CSASNAKTRSTDTQYF
TGCAGTGCTTCCAATGCAAAGACGAGAAGCACAGATACGCAGTATTTT
>TRBD2|TRBJ2-1|TRBV27|-
CASSSSGTPYNEQFF
TGTGCCAGCAGTTCCAGCGGGACCCCATACAATGAGCAGTTCTTC
>-|TRBJ2-7|TRBV14|-
CASSQARWGRRFYEQYF
TGTGCCAGCAGCCAAGCAAGATGGGGCCGCCGTTTCTACGAGCAGTACTTC
>TRBD1|TRBJ2-3|TRBV28|few
CASSLDRGLWYF
TGTGCCAGCAGCCTCGACAGGGGCCTTTGGTATTTT
>-|TRBJ2-1|TRBV6-5|few
CASSYSLLAPYNEQFF
TGTGCCAGCAGTTACTCGTTGCTGGCGCCCTACAATGAGCAGTTCTTC
>-|TRBJ2-3|TRBV6-1|few
CASTRGSGADTQYF
TGTGCCAGCACCCGGGGTAGTGGGGCAGATACGCAGTATTTT
>TRBD2|TRBJ2-1|TRBV11-2|-
CASSYGLAGVSSYNEQFF
TGTGCCAGCAGCTACGGACTAGCGGGGGTGAGCTCCTACAATGAGCAGTTCTTC
>-|TRBJ2-7|TRBV7-6|-
CASSPTPSSYEQYF
TGTGCCAGCAGCCCGACCCCTAGCTCCTACGAGCAGTACTTC
>-|TRBJ2-7|TRBV20-1|few
CSATDNSYEQYF
TGCAGTGCTACCGACAATTCCTACGAGCAGTACTTC
>TRBD2|TRBJ2-1|TRBV6-1|-
CTSRFAGAGPSNEQFF
TGTACCAGCAGGTTTGCCGGAGCGGGGCCATCTAATGAGCAGTTCTTC
>-|TRBJ2-7|TRBV6-1|-
CASSYRPWQYF
TGTGCCAGCAGTTATAGGCCATGGCAGTACTTC
>-|TRBJ1-1|TRBV5-1|-
CASSLDGHLNTEAFF
TGCGCCAGCAGCTTGGATGGACATCTGAACACTGAAGCTTTCTTT
>TRBD2|TRBJ2-3|TRBV7-6|few
CASTSLPSGRQLTDTQYF
TGTGCCAGCACCTCTCTTCCTAGCGGGAGGCAGCTCACAGATACGCAGTATTTT
>TRBD2|TRBJ2-1|TRBV4-3|-
CASSPLGLAGGNEQFF
TGCGCCAGCAGCCCCCTAGGGCTAGCGGGAGGCAATGAGCAGTTCTTC
>-|TRBJ2-7|TRBV28|-
CDSSLWQGSHEQYF
TGTGACAGCAGTTTATGGCAGGGATCCCACGAGCAGTACTTC